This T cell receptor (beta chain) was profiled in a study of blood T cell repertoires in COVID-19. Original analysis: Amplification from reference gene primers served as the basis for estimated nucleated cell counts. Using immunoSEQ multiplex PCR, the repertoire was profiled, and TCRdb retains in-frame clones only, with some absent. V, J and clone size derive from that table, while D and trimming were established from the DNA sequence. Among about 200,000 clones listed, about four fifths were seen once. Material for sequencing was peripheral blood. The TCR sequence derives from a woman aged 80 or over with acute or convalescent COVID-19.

CDR3 nucleotide sequence: TGCGCCAGCAGCCGGGACAGGGGGCAAGCTTTCTTT. Translating gives CASSRDRGQAFF. The rearrangement links TRBV5-1 to TRBJ1-1, with 12 positions matching TRBD1. The length of the CDR3 is 12 residues. The J segment lost 9 bases and the V segment lost 4 bases, leaving 1 base of the junction unmatched. Germline CDR1 SGHRS, CDR2 YFSETQ.